These 14 T cell receptor beta chains share one sample of origin, sequenced in a study of blood T cell repertoires in COVID-19. TCRdb's table, derived via immunoSEQ multiplex PCR, lists solely in-frame clones and lacks some. The profile covers approximately 96,000 clones, with 85% to 90% appearing a single time and 4.2% taken by the ten largest. Sequenced material: peripheral blood. Source of these receptors: a human donor with COVID-19, enrolled during active disease. The donor label of this sample is uncertain.

The rearrangement links TRBV2 to TRBJ2-2; 7 positions match TRBD1. Trimming took 5 bases from V and 6 from J; bases not matched to a gene: 6. Germline lookup yields CDR1 SNHLY and CDR2 FYNNEI. CDR3 length equals 14 residues. CDR3: CASSPQGRPGELFF. Written as DNA, the CDR3 is TGTGCCAGCAGTCCACAGGGGAGACCCGGGGAGCTGTTTTTT.

The chain employs TRBV5-1 and TRBJ2-2, with 7 positions matching TRBD1. The CDR3 is 14 residues long. V gave up 5 bases and J gave up 2 bases; unmatched junction bases: 3. CDR1 is SGHRS and CDR2 is YFSETQ in the germline V gene. In nucleotides, the CDR3 is TGCGCCAGCAGTGACAGGGTAAACACCGGGGAGCTGTTTTTT. This gives the protein CASSDRVNTGELFF.

The CDR3 is CASSLVRGSGANVLTF. DNA of the CDR3: TGCGCCAGCAGCCTGGTGCGTGGCTCTGGGGCCAACGTCCTGACTTTC. The chain couples TRBV4-1 to TRBJ2-6; D is unresolved. V lost 4 bases to trimming and J lost 0 bases, with 10 bases between them. This CDR3 comprises 16 residues. Per germline, CDR1 MGHRA and CDR2 YSYEKL.

In nucleotides, the CDR3 is TGTGCCAGCAGCTTAGATAATAAGCAGTTCTTC. It translates to CASSLDNKQFF. The chain joins TRBV11-3 to TRBJ2-1; D call uncertain. CDR3 size: 11 residues. Germline V gene sequence: CDR1 SGHNT, CDR2 YENEEA. The V end lost 0 bases, the J end lost 11 bases, and 5 bases lay between the germline ends.

The chain recombines TRBV5-4 with TRBJ1-2; D unresolved. This CDR3 has 15 amino acids. Between the trimmed V and J ends, which lost 0 bases and 0 bases, there was a span of 9 bases. The germline gives CDR1 SGHNT, CDR2 YYREEE (reference sequence). The CDR3 spells CASSLVGRANYGYTF. In DNA, the CDR3 is TGTGCCAGCAGCTTGGTCGGGAGGGCTAACTATGGCTACACCTTC.

The J gene is TRBJ2-7, the V gene TRBV25-1; weak D call: TRBD2 (6 bases). The germline gives CDR1 MGHDK, CDR2 SYGVNS. V lost 7 bases to trimming and J lost 1 base, with 17 bases between them. This CDR3 has 15 amino acids. CDR3 residues: CASTQGAGGSYEQYF. CDR3 in DNA: TGTGCCAGCACCCAAGGGGCAGGAGGGTCCTACGAGCAGTACTTC.

The chain combines TRBV11-2 with TRBJ2-5, with 8 bases that match TRBD1. CDR1 is SGHAT and CDR2 is FQNNGV in the germline V gene. The length of the CDR3 is 15 residues. V lost 3 bases, J lost 0 bases, and 3 bases stayed unmatched. CDR3 nucleotides: TGTGCCAGCAGCTTGGACAGGGCCCACCAAGAGACCCAGTACTTC. It codes for CASSLDRAHQETQYF.

The rearrangement uses TRBV12-5 and TRBJ2-7; TRBD2 matches at 9 bases. The CDR3 covers 14 residues. Per germline, CDR1 LGHNT and CDR2 FRNRAP. V shed 5 bases and J 3 bases; nucleotides not matched to a gene: 5. The CDR3 nucleotides are TGTGCTAGTGGTCCCGCGGGGGGGCTCTACGAGCAGTACTTC. Amino acid sequence: CASGPAGGLYEQYF.

This clone was seen only once. The junction departs from germline at one end; a sequencing error may be responsible. Written as DNA, the CDR3 is TGTGCCAGCACCCAAGGGGCAGGGCCCTATGGCTACACCTTC. It yields the protein CASTQGAGPYGYTF. The chain recombines TRBV3-1 (or the pseudogene TRBV3-2) with TRBJ1-2; tentative D call: TRBD1 (5 bases). Germline-derived CDR1 and CDR2 are LGHDT and YNNKEL (reference sequence). CDR3 length equals 14 residues.

This chain links TRBV6-2 or TRBV6-3 with TRBJ2-7, with 7 bases fitting TRBD1. Per germline, CDR1 MNHEY and CDR2 SVGEGT. The CDR3 is made up of 16 amino acids. Germline trimming cut 6 bases from V and 6 bases from J; bases unmatched to any gene: 17. The CDR3 region is CASSLDRAPGVGEQYF. DNA of the CDR3: TGTGCCAGCAGCCTAGACAGGGCCCCGGGTGTGGGCGAGCAGTACTTC.

The CDR3 nucleotides read TGTGCCAGCAGTGAAAATCTAGCGGGCCTCCGGCCCTACAATGAGCAGTTCTTC. Translating it yields CASSENLAGLRPYNEQFF. The chain combines TRBV6-1 with TRBJ2-1; 8 bases match TRBD2. Germline CDR1 and CDR2: MNHNS and SASEGT. V shed 2 bases, J shed 2 bases, and the junction held 11 bases outside the gene matches. This CDR3 contains 18 residues.

The chain links TRBV18 to TRBJ2-1; TRBD2 matches 7 bases. CDR1 is KGHSH and CDR2 is LQKENI in the germline V gene. The CDR3 covers 15 residues. V shed 6 bases, J shed 8 bases, and the junction held 13 bases outside the gene matches. The CDR3 is CASSLLQRGSYEQFF. DNA of the CDR3: TGTGCCAGCTCCTTACTACAGCGGGGATCATATGAGCAGTTCTTC.

This clone was seen only once. The genes are TRBV5-4 and TRBJ1-1; D unclear. CDR1 is SGHNT and CDR2 is YYREEE in the germline V gene (reference sequence). The CDR3 runs to 15 residues. Trimming stripped 0 bases from V and 5 bases from J, with 14 bases between. The CDR3 protein is CASSLGPPLETEAFF. CDR3 in DNA: TGTGCCAGCAGCTTGGGACCCCCTCTGGAGACTGAAGCTTTCTTT.

This clone came up once. The chain carries TRBV20-1 and TRBJ2-1, with 9 bases identical to TRBD2. V dropped 3 bases and J dropped 2; count of bases not matched to a gene: 2. CDR3 length: 14 residues. Looked up from germline, CDR1 is DFQATT and CDR2 is SNEGSKA (reference sequence). DNA of the CDR3: TGCAGTGCTAGTGGACTAGCGCCCTACAATGAGCAGTTCTTC. Protein: CSASGLAPYNEQFF.